The rows below give T cell receptor beta chains drawn from one sample of a study of OX40 agonist ivuxolimab in advanced cancers. Sequenced by immunoSEQ multiplex PCR; TCRdb stores in-frame clones only, minus some. The sample holds about 59,000 clones, 87% seen once. Sequencing used CD4+ or CD8+ T cells sorted from blood, obtained in a trial of the OX40 agonist ivuxolimab. The receptors originated from an adult with an advanced solid tumor such as melanoma, head and neck, liver or kidney cancer. CDR3s include the opening cysteine and the closing phenylalanine or tryptophan. The order of the fields is D gene, clone size, V gene, J gene, CDR3 protein, CDR3 DNA. D genes are given only for firm matches. Only part of the rows carry a size: once, few, many, or a class if the clone is expanded.

>TRBD1|.|TRBV30|TRBJ1-6
CAWSAGNRGNSPLHF
TGTGCCTGGAGTGCTGGGAACAGGGGCAATTCACCCCTCCACTTT
>.|few|TRBV19|TRBJ1-1
CASSIRRGVVTEAFF
TGTGCCAGTAGTATCAGGCGTGGGGTGGTGACTGAAGCTTTCTTT
>TRBD2|.|TRBV20-1|TRBJ2-5
CSARGLQVYF
TGCAGTGCTAGGGGACTACAAGTGTACTTC
>.|.|TRBV7-3|TRBJ1-1
CASSRGSSSGVNTEAFF
TGTGCCAGCAGCCGGGGGTCAAGTTCAGGGGTGAACACTGAAGCTTTCTTT
>.|once|TRBV29-1|TRBJ2-3
CSVEGSATDTQYF
TGCAGCGTTGAGGGGTCGGCCACAGATACGCAGTATTTT
>.|.|TRBV5-4|TRBJ1-2
CASNRGGSYGYTF
TGTGCCAGCAACCGGGGAGGCAGCTATGGCTACACCTTC
>.|.|TRBV6-5|TRBJ1-4
CASSYSPGGLDEKLFF
TGTGCCAGCAGTTACTCGCCCGGGGGGCTAGATGAAAAACTGTTTTTT
>TRBD2|.|TRBV7-9|TRBJ2-3
CASSLGRGTHPTDTQYF
TGTGCCAGCAGCTTAGGGCGGGGGACTCACCCGACGGATACGCAGTATTTT
>TRBD1|.|TRBV9|TRBJ2-2
CASSDRDRVVWDTGELFF
TGTGCCAGCAGCGACCGGGACAGGGTCGTTTGGGACACCGGGGAGCTGTTTTTT
>.|.|TRBV7-9|TRBJ1-1
CASSSRTLWGTEAFF
TGTGCCAGCAGCTCAAGGACACTCTGGGGGACTGAAGCTTTCTTT
>.|.|TRBV2|TRBJ1-5
CASISDRISNQPQHF
TGTGCCAGCATTTCCGACAGGATCAGCAATCAGCCCCAGCATTTT
>.|.|TRBV5-5|TRBJ2-5
CASSEMRGTQYF
TGTGCCAGCAGCGAGATGAGGGGGACCCAGTACTTC
>.|.|TRBV4-1|TRBJ2-5
CASSQEGLGGTKETQYF
TGCGCCAGCAGCCAAGAAGGGTTGGGAGGCACCAAAGAGACCCAGTACTTC
>TRBD1|.|TRBV30|TRBJ1-5
CAWRERTGSLNQPQHF
TGTGCCTGGAGAGAGAGGACAGGCTCACTCAATCAGCCCCAGCATTTT
>TRBD2|.|TRBV4-3|TRBJ2-2
CASSQDPVLAANTGELFF
TGCGCCAGCAGCCAAGATCCGGTACTAGCGGCGAACACCGGGGAGCTGTTTTTT
>.|.|TRBV10-2|TRBJ2-2
CASSVTHGELFF
TGCGCCAGCAGTGTGACCCACGGGGAGCTGTTTTTT
>TRBD1|.|TRBV18|TRBJ1-2
CASSPGGDSVPYGYTF
TGTGCCAGCTCACCCGGGGGGGACAGCGTTCCCTATGGCTACACCTTC
>.|.|TRBV28|TRBJ2-3
CASSLLGRPDTQYF
TGTGCCAGCAGTTTACTCGGGCGCCCAGATACGCAGTATTTT
>.|.|TRBV29-1|TRBJ1-5
CSVEVQSNQPQHF
TGCAGCGTTGAAGTCCAGTCCAATCAGCCCCAGCATTTT
>.|.|TRBV7-2|TRBJ2-3
CASSLRLTDTQYF
TGTGCCAGCAGCTTACGTCTCACAGATACGCAGTATTTT
>TRBD2|.|TRBV7-9|TRBJ2-3
CASSLGLGLAGGEKTQYF
TGTGCCAGCAGCTTAGGCCTTGGACTAGCGGGAGGGGAGAAAACGCAGTATTTT
>.|.|TRBV7-2|TRBJ2-7
CASSLDAGPGYEQYF
TGTGCCAGCAGCTTAGACGCCGGACCGGGCTACGAGCAGTACTTC
>.|.|TRBV5-1|TRBJ2-3
CASSLASGTDTQYF
TGCGCCAGCAGCTTAGCCAGCGGCACAGATACGCAGTATTTT
>TRBD2|.|TRBV19|TRBJ2-1
CASSIWAGGPNEQFF
TGTGCCAGTAGTATCTGGGCGGGAGGGCCAAATGAGCAGTTCTTC
>TRBD1|.|TRBV30|TRBJ1-4
CAWMPGGREKLFF
TGTGCCTGGATGCCAGGGGGCCGTGAAAAACTGTTTTTT
>TRBD2|.|TRBV28|TRBJ2-2
CASSFPLAGGTGELFF
TGTGCCAGCAGTTTTCCCCTAGCGGGAGGGACCGGGGAGCTGTTTTTT
>.|.|TRBV7-9|TRBJ1-1
CASSLVQARNTEAFF
TGTGCCAGCAGCTTAGTACAGGCTCGGAACACTGAAGCTTTCTTT
>TRBD1|.|TRBV7-9|TRBJ1-5
CASSPTPTGVYQPQHF
TGTGCCAGCAGCCCAACCCCGACAGGGGTTTATCAGCCCCAGCATTTT
>TRBD1|few|TRBV2|TRBJ1-1
CASSRDRVGMNTEAFF
TGTGCCAGCAGCCGGGACAGGGTGGGAATGAACACTGAAGCTTTCTTT
>.|few|TRBV18|TRBJ2-3
CASSPPTQGPDTQYF
TGTGCCAGCTCACCACCAACCCAGGGGCCAGATACGCAGTATTTT
>.|.|TRBV11-3|TRBJ2-2
CASSLEGGELFF
TGTGCCAGCAGCTTGGAAGGCGGGGAGCTGTTTTTT
>TRBD1|.|TRBV9|TRBJ2-1
CASSAVGQSSYNEQFF
TGTGCCAGCAGCGCCGTGGGACAGAGCTCCTACAATGAGCAGTTCTTC
>TRBD1|.|TRBV15|TRBJ2-5
CATSRSFRDSYQETQYF
TGTGCCACCAGCCGTTCCTTCCGGGACAGTTACCAAGAGACCCAGTACTTC
>.|.|TRBV10-3|TRBJ1-1
CAIKGSMNTEAFF
TGTGCCATCAAGGGGTCCATGAACACTGAAGCTTTCTTT
>TRBD2|.|TRBV5-1|TRBJ2-1
CASRGTSGVNEQFF
TGCGCCAGCCGGGGGACTAGCGGGGTCAATGAGCAGTTCTTC
>.|.|TRBV9|TRBJ1-1
CASSGSSGNTEAFF
TGTGCCAGCAGCGGATCCAGTGGGAACACTGAAGCTTTCTTT
>.|.|TRBV7-9|TRBJ2-4
CASSLVGGLKNIQYF
TGTGCCAGCAGCTTAGTAGGGGGGCTAAAAAACATTCAGTACTTC
>TRBD1|.|TRBV6-1|TRBJ2-7
CASRAVQGFRGEQYF
TGTGCCAGCAGAGCCGTACAGGGGTTCAGGGGTGAGCAGTACTTC
>.|.|TRBV6-5|TRBJ2-3
CASSLRDGTDTQYF
TGTGCCAGCAGTTTACGGGACGGCACAGATACGCAGTATTTT
>.|.|TRBV18|TRBJ2-5
CASSPTPSQETQYF
TGTGCCAGCTCACCAACCCCCTCACAAGAGACCCAGTACTTC
>.|.|TRBV5-1|TRBJ1-1
CASSLEGPGRNTEAFF
TGCGCCAGCAGCTTGGAGGGACCGGGGCGTAACACTGAAGCTTTCTTT
>TRBD1|.|TRBV19|TRBJ2-7
CASTPGTGPYEQYF
TGTGCCAGTACCCCCGGGACAGGGCCCTACGAGCAGTACTTC
>TRBD1|.|TRBV6-5|TRBJ2-5
CASSYSAGTEETQYF
TGTGCCAGCAGTTACTCGGCCGGGACAGAAGAGACCCAGTACTTC
>TRBD2|.|TRBV6-1|TRBJ2-7
CASSVRLAGGFSSYEQYF
TGTGCCAGCAGTGTTAGGCTAGCGGGAGGGTTTAGCTCCTACGAGCAGTACTTC
>TRBD2|.|TRBV29-1|TRBJ2-7
CSAQREASYEQYF
TGCAGCGCCCAGCGGGAGGCCTCCTACGAGCAGTACTTC
>.|.|TRBV7-2|TRBJ2-1
CASSLDSNNEQFF
TGTGCCAGCAGCTTAGACTCCAACAATGAGCAGTTCTTC
>.|.|TRBV7-6|TRBJ1-1
CASSLSEVNTEAFF
TGTGCCAGCAGCTTATCAGAAGTTAACACTGAAGCTTTCTTT
>.|.|TRBV11-3|TRBJ2-2
CASSLSLAGIGELFF
TGTGCCAGCAGCTTATCACTCGCAGGGATCGGGGAGCTGTTTTTT
>TRBD1|once|TRBV7-6|TRBJ2-1
CASSLTGQSSYNEQFF
TGTGCCAGCAGCCTCACGGGACAGAGCTCCTACAATGAGCAGTTCTTC
>.|.|TRBV18|TRBJ2-3
CAFTRSVADTQYF
TGTGCCTTTACCCGAAGTGTGGCAGATACGCAGTATTTT